These 2 T cell receptor beta chains came from one sample sequenced in a study of cytotoxic CD8 clonotypes in ibrutinib-treated CLL. Generated by immunoSEQ multiplex PCR, the TCRdb table keeps only in-frame clones and is missing some. The sample consists of more than 110,000 clones, about 84% of them appearing once. The starting material was PBMCs, obtained after 36 months of ibrutinib treatment. These receptors originate from a human donor with chronic lymphocytic leukemia.

This sequence joins TRBV18 and TRBJ1-6, with a tentative D call TRBD1 (5 bases). The germline V and J ends were trimmed by 2 bases and 10 bases, with 9 bases remaining between them. Germline lookup yields CDR1 KGHSH and CDR2 LQKENI. The CDR3 has 13 amino acids. The CDR3 DNA reads as TGTGCCAGCTCACCATCGAGGGGCTCACCCCTCCACTTT. It yields the protein CASSPSRGSPLHF. Looking up the rest from reference TRBV18 and TRBJ1-6 gives the full variable domain: NAGVMQNPRHLVRRRGQEARLRCSPMKGHSHVYWYRQLPEEGLKFMVYLQKENIIDESGMPKERFSAEFPKEGPSILRIQQVVRGDSAAYFCASSPSRGSPLHFGNGTRLTVT.

This chain links TRBV6-5 with TRBJ1-1; no clear D gene. The CDR3 extends over 14 amino acids. V shed 2 bases and J shed 0 bases, with 7 bases lying between them. CDR1 is MNHEY and CDR2 is SVGAGI in the germline V gene. Written as DNA, the CDR3 is TGTGCCAGCAGTTACAACAACATGAACACTGAAGCTTTCTTT. Protein product: CASSYNNMNTEAFF.